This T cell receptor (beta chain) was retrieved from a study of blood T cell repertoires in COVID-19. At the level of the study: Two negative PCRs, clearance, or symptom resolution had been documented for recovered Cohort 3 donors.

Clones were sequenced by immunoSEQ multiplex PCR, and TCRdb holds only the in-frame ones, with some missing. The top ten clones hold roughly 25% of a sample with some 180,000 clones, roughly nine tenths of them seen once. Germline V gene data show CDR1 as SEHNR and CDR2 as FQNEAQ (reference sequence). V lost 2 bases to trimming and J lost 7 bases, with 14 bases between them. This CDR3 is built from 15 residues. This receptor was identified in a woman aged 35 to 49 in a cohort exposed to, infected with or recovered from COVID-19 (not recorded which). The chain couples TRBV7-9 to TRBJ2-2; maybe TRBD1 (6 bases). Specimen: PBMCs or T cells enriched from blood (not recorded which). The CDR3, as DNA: TGTGCCAGCAGCTTATACAGGGAGATGGTCGGGGAGCTGTTTTTT. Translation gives CASSLYREMVGELFF.